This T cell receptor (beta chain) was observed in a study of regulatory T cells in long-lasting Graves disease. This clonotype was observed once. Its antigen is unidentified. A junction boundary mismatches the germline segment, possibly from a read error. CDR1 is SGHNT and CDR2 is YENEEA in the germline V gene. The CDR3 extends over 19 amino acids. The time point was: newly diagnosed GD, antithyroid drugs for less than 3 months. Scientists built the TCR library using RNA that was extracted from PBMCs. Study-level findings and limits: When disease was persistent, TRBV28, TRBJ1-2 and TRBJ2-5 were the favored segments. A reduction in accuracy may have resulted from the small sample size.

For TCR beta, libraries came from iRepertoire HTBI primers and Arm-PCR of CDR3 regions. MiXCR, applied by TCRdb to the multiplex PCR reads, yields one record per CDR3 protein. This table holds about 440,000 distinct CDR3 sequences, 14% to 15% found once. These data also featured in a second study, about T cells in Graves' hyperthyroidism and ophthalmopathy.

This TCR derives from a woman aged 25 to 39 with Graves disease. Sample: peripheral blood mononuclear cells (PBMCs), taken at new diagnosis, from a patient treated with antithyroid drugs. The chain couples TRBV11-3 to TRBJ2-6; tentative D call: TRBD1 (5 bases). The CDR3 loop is CASSLEMGYIRSGANALTF. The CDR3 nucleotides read TGTGCCAGCAGCTTAGAGATGGGATACATTAGGTCTGGGGCCAACGCCCTGACTTTC.